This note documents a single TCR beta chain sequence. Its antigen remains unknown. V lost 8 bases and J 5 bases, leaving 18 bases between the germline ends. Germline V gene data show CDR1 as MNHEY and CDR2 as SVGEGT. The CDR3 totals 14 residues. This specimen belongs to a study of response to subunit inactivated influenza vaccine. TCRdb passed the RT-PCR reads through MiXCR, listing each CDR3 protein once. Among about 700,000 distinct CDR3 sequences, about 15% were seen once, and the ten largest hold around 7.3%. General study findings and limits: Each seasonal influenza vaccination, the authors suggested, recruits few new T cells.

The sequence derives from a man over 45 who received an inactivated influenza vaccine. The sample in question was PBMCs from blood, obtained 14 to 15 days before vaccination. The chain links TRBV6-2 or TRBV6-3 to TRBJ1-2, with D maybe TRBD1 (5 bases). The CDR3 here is CASSKTGTGYGYTF. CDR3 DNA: TGTGCCAGCTCGAAAACCGGGACCGGTTATGGCTACACCTTC.